This T cell receptor beta chain was recorded in a study of vaccination and CD4 T cells after COVID-19. Germline V gene data show CDR1 as SGHTA and CDR2 as FQGTGA. The CDR3 has 17 residues. Trimming cost V 3 bases and J 4 bases; bases outside gene matches: 9. As for this clonotype: Antigen unknown.

Stated treatment: roughly 11-day PBMC culture with coronavirus spike peptide pools or control peptides (ViraFEST assay). General study findings and limits: Looking at convalescent patients, a median about 86% of reactive clones were present only post-vaccination.

At the Johns Hopkins FTIC core, DNA taken from cultured CD4+ T cells was sequenced by way of the Oncomine TCR Beta short-read assay. Using its own MiXCR run on the PCR reads, TCRdb lists one record per CDR3 protein. The sample consists of more than 15,000 distinct CDR3 sequences, 43% of them appearing once. The TCR originated in a human donor who had recovered from COVID-19. The sequenced sample consisted of CD4+ T cells from blood, cultured in vitro. The chain recombines TRBV7-3 with TRBJ2-3, with 11 positions matching TRBD2. The CDR3 region is CASSFLPSGGRADTQYF. The CDR3 nucleotides are TGTGCCAGCAGCTTTCTCCCTAGCGGGGGGAGAGCAGATACGCAGTATTTT.